The clone carrying this T cell receptor (gamma chain) was picked up a small number of times. What it binds is not known. At one of its ends the junction is not consistent with the germline gene, which may arise from a read error. These data belong to a study of Vδ1+ human thymocytes. Study observations and caveats: Highly polyclonal TRG and TRD repertoires with Gaussian CDR3 length distributions appeared in thymus. Despite high sort purity, roughly 20% of thymic T cell receptor delta sequences were Vdelta2.

Germline CDR1 VINAFY, CDR2 YDVSNSKD. This CDR3 is built from 14 residues. The sorted cells were CD3+ Vdelta1+ Vdelta2- thymocytes from alphabeta-depleted thymus. Purity of the sorted Vdelta1+ thymocytes ranged from 98% to 99.6%. Extracted RNA was reverse transcribed into cDNA. Multiplex PCR used pooled V-gene forward primers and a constant-region reverse primer to amplify CDR3s. TCRdb processed the multiplex PCR reads again with the CATT caller. Found here are about 23,000 gamma-chain clones, approximately 15% of them singletons; the top ten hold about 1.9%. The V gene is TRGV5, the J gene TRGJ1 or TRGJ2. Sequencing used Vdelta1+ gamma-delta thymocytes from the thymus. Subset indicated: FACS-sorted CD3+ TCRalphabeta- TCRVdelta1+ TCRVdelta2- thymocytes. The origin of this receptor is a child under two years old who had congenital heart surgery. This chain's CDR3 is CAAWDRQIRYKKLF. The CDR3 DNA reads as TGTGCCGCCTGGGACAGGCAAATTCGGTATAAGAAACTCTTT.